This entry lists 22 T cell receptor beta chains sequenced from one sample in a study of T cells expressing NK-cell markers. Each CDR3 protein gets one entry in TCRdb, which reprocessed the 5' RACE reads and gives no DNA. The sample table sets out about 390,000 distinct CDR3 sequences. Source material: blood T cells: a sorted CD56 or NKG2C T cell subset, CD4+ or CD8+ T cells, or bulk PBMC T cells (not recorded which). The receptors shown here come from a woman between 50 and 59 years old in good health.

This chain joins TRBV27 and TRBJ2-2; as DNA is missing, the TRBD1 call by TCRdb cannot be tested. CDR1 is MNHEY and CDR2 is SMNVEV in the germline V gene (reference sequence). The CDR3 has 17 residues. CDR3 residues: CASSRRPRGRIGGELFF.

This chain uses TRBV10-3 with TRBJ2-5; TCRdb's D call of TRBD1 is untestable without DNA. The germline V gene has CDR1 ENHRY and CDR2 SYGVKD. The CDR3 totals 13 residues. The chain's CDR3 is CAVRTASQETQYF.

This chain uses TRBV5-1 with TRBJ2-4; TCRdb lists TRBD1, though no DNA is available to test this call. Germline loops: CDR1 SGHRS, CDR2 YFSETQ. CDR3 length: 16 amino acids. The CDR3 here is CASSLLGQLAKNIQYF.

The chain employs TRBV30 and TRBJ2-1. Germline values: CDR1 GTSNPN, CDR2 SVGIG (reference sequence). The CDR3 totals 12 residues. CDR3 protein: CAWSVTSVGQFF.

The CDR3 sequence: CASSPEGRWKQYF. The chain recombines TRBV7-2 with TRBJ2-3; TCRdb's D call of TRBD2 is untestable without DNA. The CDR3 contains 13 residues. Germline CDR1 is SGHTA and CDR2 is FQGNSA.

The chain is built from TRBV12-3 or TRBV12-4 and TRBJ2-7; checking the TCRdb D call of TRBD1 is not possible without DNA. This CDR3 region has 15 residues. The CDR3 sequence: CASNILGGYSYEQYF.

The chain links TRBV12-3 or TRBV12-4 to TRBJ1-5; no DNA is available, so the TRBD1 call from TCRdb remains unchecked. The CDR3 loop spans 15 amino acids. The CDR3 spells CASSTGSLEAQPQHF.

The gene calls are TRBV11-2 and TRBJ2-3; no DNA is available, so the TRBD2 call from TCRdb remains unchecked. Germline loops: CDR1 SGHAT, CDR2 FQNNGV. The CDR3 contains 18 residues. CDR3 region: CASSLGTGLAGVTDTQYF. Supplemented by reference TRBV11-2 and TRBJ2-3, the full variable domain reads EAGVAQSPRYKIIEKRQSVAFWCNPISGHATLYWYQQILGQGPKLLIQFQNNGVVDDSQLPKDRFSAERLKGVDSTLKIQPAKLEDSAVYLCASSLGTGLAGVTDTQYFGPGTRLTVL.

CDR3 in amino acids: CASSYLQGQAGELFF. V and J are TRBV6-5 and TRBJ2-2; without DNA, the TCRdb call of TRBD1 cannot be checked. CDR3 size: 15 residues. Germline assignment: CDR1 MNHEY and CDR2 SVGAGI.

This sequence joins TRBV12-3 or TRBV12-4 and TRBJ1-6. CDR3 length: 14 amino acids. CDR3 protein: CASSLISPGSPLHF.

V usage is TRBV20-1 and J usage is TRBJ2-4; TCRdb reports TRBD1, a call that lacks DNA to check it against. Looked up from germline, CDR1 is DFQATT and CDR2 is SNEGSKA (reference sequence). This CDR3 spans 15 amino acids. CDR3: CSARLPSGGKNIQYF.

This rearrangement joins TRBV20-1 to TRBJ2-1; the TRBD2 assignment by TCRdb is unverifiable without DNA. The length of the CDR3 is 14 residues. Germline CDR1 and CDR2: DFQATT and SNEGSKA (reference sequence). The CDR3 protein is CSAQTSGRPLEQFF.

The chain employs TRBV7-9 and TRBJ2-1; without DNA, the TCRdb call of TRBD2 cannot be checked. Per germline, CDR1 SEHNR and CDR2 FQNEAQ (reference sequence). The CDR3 consists of 15 residues. The CDR3: CASSRTSGSYNEQFF.

The rearrangement uses TRBV12-3 or TRBV12-4 and TRBJ2-3; TCRdb's D call of TRBD1 is untestable without DNA. There are 14 residues in the CDR3. The CDR3 here is CASRGLGSTDTQYF.

The chain has TRBV14 and TRBJ1-4. The CDR3 has 13 residues. Germline V gene data show CDR1 as SGHDN and CDR2 as FVKESK. The chain's CDR3 is CASSQGRPEKLFF.

The V gene is TRBV11-3, the J gene TRBJ2-1; TCRdb selects TRBD2, and the lack of DNA leaves this call unchecked. Germline-derived CDR1 and CDR2 are SGHNT and YENEEA. This CDR3 has 14 amino acids. This CDR3 is CASSRGGVYNEQFF. Full variable domain (remainder filled in from reference TRBV11-3 and TRBJ2-1): EAGVVQSPRYKIIEKKQPVAFWCNPISGHNTLYWYLQNLGQGPELLIRYENEEAVDDSQLPKDRFSAERLKGVDSTLKIQPAELGDSAVYLCASSRGGVYNEQFFGPGTRLTVL.

The chain links TRBV20-1 to TRBJ1-4; TCRdb outputs TRBD1, but without DNA this stays unchecked. The CDR3 totals 12 residues. The V gene's germline CDR1 is DFQATT and CDR2 SNEGSKA (reference sequence). CDR3 sequence: CSAVRGGEKLFF.

J is TRBJ2-7 and V is TRBV27. Germline-derived CDR1 and CDR2 are MNHEY and SMNVEV (reference sequence). The CDR3 spans 13 residues. This chain's CDR3 is CASSLSLSYEQYF.

The chain links TRBV19 to TRBJ1-5. Germline CDR1 and CDR2: LNHDA and SQIVND (reference sequence). This CDR3 contains 15 residues. The CDR3 region is CASRPVTGRGQPQHF.

The rearrangement links TRBV6-1 to TRBJ1-1. CDR1 and CDR2 from the germline V gene are MNHNS and SASEGT. This CDR3 contains 14 residues. The CDR3 here is CASRHRIKRTEAFF.

This sequence joins TRBV20-1 and TRBJ2-3; TCRdb lists TRBD1, though no DNA is available to test this call. The germline CDR1 and CDR2 sequences are DFQATT and SNEGSKA (reference sequence). The CDR3 totals 15 residues. The CDR3 sequence is CSARETGTITDTQYF.

The V and J genes are TRBV20-1 and TRBJ2-1; the D call of TRBD2 rests on TCRdb alone, since no DNA is present to check it. Per germline, CDR1 DFQATT and CDR2 SNEGSKA (reference sequence). The CDR3 runs to 15 residues. CDR3 region: CSAVMLAGGNNEQFF.